Listed below are T cell receptor beta chains from one sample, sequenced in a study of neoadjuvant nivolumab and ipilimumab in lung cancer. The table came from immunoSEQ multiplex PCR; TCRdb's copy has only in-frame clones and leaves some out. The sample includes roughly 18,000 clones, roughly three quarters seen only once; the top ten take around 9.2%. The sample in question was tumor tissue, obtained after neoadjuvant nivolumab, alone or with ipilimumab, at or shortly before surgery. Every receptor here comes from an adult with non-small cell lung cancer. Each CDR3 is given with its conserved first and last residue. The D gene is left open where the match is weak. The size of a clone is reported for some rows only, either as once, few or many, or as a class for expanded clones.

v_call	clone_size	j_call	d_call	cdr3_aa	cdr3_nt
TRBV5-6	-	TRBJ2-1	-	CASSFRGGYEQFF	TGTGCCAGCAGCTTTAGGGGGGGCTATGAGCAGTTCTTC
TRBV27	once	TRBJ2-3	-	CASRSTRLAATDTQYF	TGTGCCAGCAGATCGACTCGTTTAGCGGCCACAGATACGCAGTATTTT
TRBV9	few	TRBJ2-7	-	CASSAAAGSLYEQYF	TGTGCCAGCAGCGCCGCCGCAGGGTCCCTTTACGAGCAGTACTTC
TRBV7-2	-	TRBJ2-1	-	CASSLGWRGAYNEQFF	TGTGCCAGCAGCTTAGGGTGGCGGGGAGCCTACAATGAGCAGTTCTTC
TRBV5-6	-	TRBJ2-5	-	CASSLGQWYQETQYF	TGTGCCAGCAGCTTGGGACAATGGTACCAAGAGACCCAGTACTTC
TRBV6-5	-	TRBJ1-1	-	CASSSLKNTEAFF	TGTGCCAGCAGTTCTCTCAAGAACACTGAAGCTTTCTTT
TRBV5-5	-	TRBJ1-3	-	CASSREGGSGNTIYF	TGTGCCAGTTCACGCGAGGGGGGCTCTGGAAACACCATATATTTT
TRBV5-1	-	TRBJ2-3	-	CASSLAPPGTSTDTQYF	TGCGCCAGCAGCTTGGCCCCACCCGGTACTAGCACAGATACGCAGTATTTT
TRBV27	-	TRBJ1-6	-	CASSDSPYNSPLHF	TGTGCCAGCAGCGACAGCCCCTATAATTCACCCCTCCACTTT
TRBV5-6	-	TRBJ1-1	-	CASRGGGGDTEAFF	TGTGCCAGCAGGGGAGGGGGAGGGGACACTGAAGCTTTCTTT
TRBV5-1	-	TRBJ2-7	TRBD1	CASSPRPGTGYEQYF	TGCGCCAGCAGCCCGCGTCCCGGGACAGGCTACGAGCAGTACTTC
TRBV7-8	-	TRBJ2-2	TRBD2	CASSKGLAGGYTGELFF	TGTGCCAGCAGCAAGGGACTAGCGGGGGGTTACACCGGGGAGCTGTTTTTT
TRBV7-9	-	TRBJ1-4	TRBD1	CASSGRAGGWEKLFF	TGTGCCAGCAGCGGGCGAGCAGGGGGCTGGGAAAAACTGTTTTTT
TRBV5-6	-	TRBJ1-6	-	CASSFAQGGRAYNSPLHF	TGTGCCAGCAGCTTCGCACAGGGTGGCAGGGCCTATAATTCACCCCTCCACTTT
TRBV15	-	TRBJ1-5	-	CATSNGGSNQPQHF	TGTGCCACCAGTAACGGGGGATCCAATCAGCCCCAGCATTTT
TRBV30	-	TRBJ1-1	-	CAWSVMGGTEAFF	TGTGCCTGGAGTGTAATGGGGGGCACTGAAGCTTTCTTT
TRBV9	-	TRBJ2-3	-	CASSPTAYPSTDTQYF	TGTGCCAGCAGCCCGACAGCCTACCCTTCCACAGATACGCAGTATTTT
TRBV5-5	-	TRBJ1-2	TRBD1	CASTPGQGALSYGYTF	TGTGCCAGCACCCCGGGACAGGGGGCGCTGAGCTATGGCTACACCTTC
TRBV5-1	-	TRBJ1-2	-	CASSAGYYGYTF	TGCGCCAGCAGCGCTGGGTACTATGGCTACACCTTC
TRBV5-5	-	TRBJ2-1	TRBD2	CASSLSGGAYNEQFF	TGTGCCAGCAGCCTTAGCGGGGGGGCGTACAATGAGCAGTTCTTC
TRBV14	-	TRBJ2-5	-	CASSQYLTQYF	TGTGCCAGCAGCCAATATCTGACCCAGTACTTC
TRBV29-1	once	TRBJ1-2	-	CSVREDGYTF	TGCAGCGTTCGGGAGGATGGCTACACCTTC
TRBV5-1	few	TRBJ2-1	TRBD2	CASSLGLAGGYNEQFF	TGCGCCAGCAGCTTGGGACTAGCGGGGGGGTACAATGAGCAGTTCTTC
TRBV14	once	TRBJ1-2	TRBD1	CASSQDGTGGTRYGYTF	TGTGCCAGCAGCCAAGATGGGACAGGGGGAACCCGCTATGGCTACACCTTC
TRBV6-5	once	TRBJ2-2	-	CASSYRGRTGELFF	TGTGCCAGCAGTTACAGGGGACGGACCGGGGAGCTGTTTTTT